This paragraph reports one T cell receptor (beta chain). This CDR3 is 14 amino acids long. V was trimmed by 3 bases and J by 4 bases, leaving 13 bases between them. The germline V gene encodes CDR1 SGDLS and CDR2 YYNGEE. In the naive CD8 group, cells lacked CD45RO and were positively selected for CCR7, so terminally differentiated effector memory CD45RA+ cells were left out. This record belongs to a study of shared clonotypes between healthy human individuals. Study-level information: There were three CD4 naive, three CD4 memory, two CD8 naive and one CD8 memory plates per donor.

Assay used: immunoSEQ multiplex PCR; TCRdb lists only in-frame clones, some missing. The table has about 2.2 million clones, 85% to 95% seen once. Sequenced: naive CD8+ T cells from PBMCs. The receptor was isolated from a man aged 18 to 30 in good health. Some clones in this sample may be carry-over from other donors' samples. The rearrangement links TRBV9 to TRBJ1-2; no clear D. In nucleotides, the CDR3 is TGTGCCAGCAGCGCACCCAAGAGCGGCTATGGCTACACCTTC. Amino acids: CASSAPKSGYGYTF.